This T cell receptor (beta chain) came from a study of blood T cells in healthy people across ages. All donors came from Russia, were Caucasian and healthy, and spanned ages about 6 to 90. Study outcomes and limitations: Changes in expanded clonotypes were possibly confounded, as the CMV status of donors was unknown.

Trimming removed 6 bases from V and 3 bases from J; junction bases left unmatched: 10. Per the germline V gene, CDR1 is DFQATT and CDR2 is SNEGSKA (reference sequence). This CDR3 region has 14 residues. In this sample, this clonotype turned up a few times. Its antigen is still unknown. The authors ran a second PCR of 7 to 11 cycles using a sample-barcoded 5' primer and a J-beta primer mix. TCRdb re-called the 5' RACE reads with MiXCR, one entry per CDR3 protein. This table holds approximately 1.5 million distinct CDR3 sequences, under 55% found once. The receptor comes from a young woman in good health. Sequenced: blood. This sequence joins TRBV20-1 and TRBJ1-2; 7 bases agree with TRBD1. CDR3 amino acids: CSAPPRDSHYGYTF. Here the CDR3 DNA reads TGCAGTGCCCCACCCCGGGACAGTCACTATGGCTACACCTTC.